This TCR beta chain comes out of a study of neurological immune-mediated disorders. This clonotype was seen at least ten times. CDR3 length: 13 amino acids. Germline V gene data show CDR1 as MGHRA and CDR2 as YSYEKL. Trimming left V 4 bases short and J 1 base short, with 7 bases between. A single record per CDR3 protein comes from TCRdb applying MiXCR to the 5' RACE reads. The data hold 50,000 to 70,000 distinct CDR3 sequences, with 4.5% observed a single time. This chain connects TRBV4-1 to TRBJ1-1; no definite D call. The receptor comes from a man aged 25 to 40 with multiple sclerosis. The sequencing sample was made of PBMCs. The CDR3 spells CASSRNWNTEAFF. DNA for the CDR3: TGCGCCAGCAGCCGAAATTGGAACACTGAAGCTTTCTTT.